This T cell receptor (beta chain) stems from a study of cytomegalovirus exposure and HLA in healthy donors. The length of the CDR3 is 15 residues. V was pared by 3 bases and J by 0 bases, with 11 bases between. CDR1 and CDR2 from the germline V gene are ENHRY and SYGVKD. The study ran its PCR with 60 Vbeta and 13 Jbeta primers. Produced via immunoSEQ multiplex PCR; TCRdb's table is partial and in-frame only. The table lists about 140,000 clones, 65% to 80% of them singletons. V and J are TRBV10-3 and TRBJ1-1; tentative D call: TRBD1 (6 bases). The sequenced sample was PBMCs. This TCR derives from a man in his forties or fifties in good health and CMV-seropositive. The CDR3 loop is CAISENRVLNTEAFF. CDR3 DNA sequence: TGTGCCATCAGTGAAAACAGGGTCTTGAACACTGAAGCTTTCTTT.